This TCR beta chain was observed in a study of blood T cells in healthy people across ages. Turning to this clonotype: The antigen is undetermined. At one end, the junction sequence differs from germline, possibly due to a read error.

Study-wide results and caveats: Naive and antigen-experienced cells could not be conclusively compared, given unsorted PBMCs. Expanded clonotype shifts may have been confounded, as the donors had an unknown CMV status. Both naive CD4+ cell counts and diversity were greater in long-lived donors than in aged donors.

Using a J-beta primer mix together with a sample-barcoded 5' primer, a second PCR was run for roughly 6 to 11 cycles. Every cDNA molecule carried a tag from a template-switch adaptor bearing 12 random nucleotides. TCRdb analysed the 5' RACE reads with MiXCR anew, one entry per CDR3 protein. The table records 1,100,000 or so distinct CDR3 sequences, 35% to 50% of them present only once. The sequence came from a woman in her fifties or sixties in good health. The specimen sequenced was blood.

CDR3 sequence reads: CANSQGSGTSYEQYF. CDR3 DNA: TGCGCCAACAGCCAAGGATCCGGGACCTCCTACGAGCAGTACTTC. The chain employs TRBV4-1 and TRBJ2-7; possibly TRBD1 or TRBD2 for D (5 bases each). Germline CDR1 and CDR2: MGHRA and YSYEKL. The CDR3 extends over 15 amino acids.